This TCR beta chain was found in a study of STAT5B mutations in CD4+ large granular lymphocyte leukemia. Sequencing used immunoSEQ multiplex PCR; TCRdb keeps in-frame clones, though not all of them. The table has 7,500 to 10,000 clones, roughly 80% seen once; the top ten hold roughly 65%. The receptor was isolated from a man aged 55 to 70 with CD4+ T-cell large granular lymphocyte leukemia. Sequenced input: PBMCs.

The CDR3 nucleotides are TGTGCCAGTAGTAAAGTGACAGGGGCGGATACGCAGTATTTT. As protein: CASSKVTGADTQYF. The gene calls are TRBV19 and TRBJ2-3; 8 positions agree with TRBD1. Per the germline V gene, CDR1 is LNHDA and CDR2 is SQIVND (reference sequence). Trimming removed 4 bases from V and 6 bases from J; junction bases left unmatched: 6. The CDR3 contains 14 residues.